This TCR beta chain was recovered during a study of siplizumab effects on memory and regulatory T cells. The method was immunoSEQ multiplex PCR; TCRdb's version includes in-frame clones alone and lacks a portion of them. The data contain approximately 82,000 clones, over 80% of them singletons. In regard to this clone: Its specificity is not known.

Findings and caveats of the study: The apparent diversity of naive T cells exceeded that of memory cells, and naive T cells seemed to make a major contribution to the alloresponse. Poor capture below about 10^-5 frequency left most alloreactive clones unmapped to unstimulated subsets. For siplizumab cultures, the suppressive function of their proliferating Tregs was not confirmed.

The sequenced sample was Tregs sorted from blood. This TCR came from a human donor in good health.

CDR3 sequence: CASGLVPSNSPLHF. CDR3 sequence (DNA): TGTGCTAGTGGTTTGGTACCTAGTAATTCACCCCTCCACTTT. The chain joins TRBV12-5 to TRBJ1-6; the D is unclear. CDR3 length equals 14 residues. CDR1 and CDR2 (germline): LGHNT, FRNRAP. V dropped 0 bases and J dropped 6 bases, with 6 bases sitting between them.